The subject of this entry is one TCR beta chain. TCRdb's table, derived via immunoSEQ multiplex PCR, lists solely in-frame clones and lacks some. The table lists 1,100,000 or so clones, around 78% of them singletons. These data come from a study of shared clonotypes between healthy human individuals. This CDR3 contains 13 residues. Trimming removed 6 bases at V and 3 bases at J, with 11 bases between. Germline V gene lookup returns CDR1 MGHDK and CDR2 SYGVNS. The genes are TRBV25-1 and TRBJ1-2; D gene ambiguous. This clonotype was obtained from a young man in good health. Some clones in this sample may be carry-over from other donors' samples. The sequencing input was memory CD4+ T cells from PBMCs. The subset here: CD45RA-negative fraction. The CDR3 spells CASSRAGDYGYTF. The CDR3 nucleotides read TGTGCCAGCAGCCGAGCCGGGGACTATGGCTACACCTTC.